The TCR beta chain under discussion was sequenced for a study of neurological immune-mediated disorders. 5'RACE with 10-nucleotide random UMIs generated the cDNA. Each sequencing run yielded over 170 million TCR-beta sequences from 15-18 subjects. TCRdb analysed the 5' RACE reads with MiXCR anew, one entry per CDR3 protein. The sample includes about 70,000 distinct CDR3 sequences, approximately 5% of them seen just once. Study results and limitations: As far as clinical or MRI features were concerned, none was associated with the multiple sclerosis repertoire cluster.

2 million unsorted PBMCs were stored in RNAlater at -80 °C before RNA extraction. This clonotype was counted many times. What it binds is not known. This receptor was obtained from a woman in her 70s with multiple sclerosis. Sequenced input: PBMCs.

The CDR3 DNA sequence: TGTGCCAGCAGCCGGGGACTAGCCCTCGGAGGGGTTGGGGCCAACGTCCTGACTTTC. This sequence encodes CASSRGLALGGVGANVLTF. The V and J genes are TRBV7-3 and TRBJ2-6; 9 bases line up with TRBD2. This CDR3 is 19 amino acids long. After removal of 5 bases from V and 3 bases from J, the junction contained 14 bases not matched to a gene. CDR1 and CDR2 from the germline V gene are SGHTA and FQGTGA.